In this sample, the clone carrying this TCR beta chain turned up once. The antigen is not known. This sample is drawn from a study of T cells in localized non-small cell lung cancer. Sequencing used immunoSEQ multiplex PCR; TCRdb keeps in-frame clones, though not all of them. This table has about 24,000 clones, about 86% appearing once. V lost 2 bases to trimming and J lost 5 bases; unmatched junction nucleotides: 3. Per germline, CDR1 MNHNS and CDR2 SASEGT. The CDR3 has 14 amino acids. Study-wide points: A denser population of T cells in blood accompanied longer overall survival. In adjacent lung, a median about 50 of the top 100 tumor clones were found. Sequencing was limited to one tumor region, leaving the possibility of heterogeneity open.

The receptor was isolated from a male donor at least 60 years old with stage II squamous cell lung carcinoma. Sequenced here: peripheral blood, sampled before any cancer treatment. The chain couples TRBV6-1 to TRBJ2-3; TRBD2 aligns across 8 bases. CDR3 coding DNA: TGTGCCAGCAGTGAAAGGAGCGGGAGAGATACGCAGTATTTT. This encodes CASSERSGRDTQYF.